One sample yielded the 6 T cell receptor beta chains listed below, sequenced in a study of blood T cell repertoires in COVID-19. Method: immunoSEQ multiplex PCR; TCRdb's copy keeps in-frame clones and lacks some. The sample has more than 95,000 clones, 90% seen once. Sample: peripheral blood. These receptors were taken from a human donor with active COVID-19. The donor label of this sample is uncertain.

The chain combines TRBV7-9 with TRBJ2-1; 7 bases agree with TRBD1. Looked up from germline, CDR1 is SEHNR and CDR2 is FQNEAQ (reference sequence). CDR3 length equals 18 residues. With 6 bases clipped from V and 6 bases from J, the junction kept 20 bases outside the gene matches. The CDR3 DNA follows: TGTGCCAGCAGGGACGGACAATTAGTCCAGAACAGGGGCAATGAGCAGTTCTTC. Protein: CASRDGQLVQNRGNEQFF. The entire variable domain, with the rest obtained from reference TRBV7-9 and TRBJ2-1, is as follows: DTGVSQNPRHKITKRGQNVTFRCDPISEHNRLYWYRQTLGQGPEFLTYFQNEAQLEKSRLLSDRFSAERPKGSFSTLEIQRTEQGDSAMYLCASRDGQLVQNRGNEQFFGPGTRLTVL.

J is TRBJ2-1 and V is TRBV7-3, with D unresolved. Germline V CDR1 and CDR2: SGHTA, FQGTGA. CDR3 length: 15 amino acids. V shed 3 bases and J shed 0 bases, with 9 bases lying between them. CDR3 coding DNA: TGTGCCAGCAGCTTGTTCGAGAGCTCCTACAATGAGCAGTTCTTC. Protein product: CASSLFESSYNEQFF.

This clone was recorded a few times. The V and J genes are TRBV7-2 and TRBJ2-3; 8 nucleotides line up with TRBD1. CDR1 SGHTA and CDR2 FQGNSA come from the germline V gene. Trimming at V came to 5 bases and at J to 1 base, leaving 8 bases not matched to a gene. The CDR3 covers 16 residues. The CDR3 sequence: CASSPTGQARTDTQYF. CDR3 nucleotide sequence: TGTGCCAGCAGCCCGACGGGACAGGCACGCACAGATACGCAGTATTTT.

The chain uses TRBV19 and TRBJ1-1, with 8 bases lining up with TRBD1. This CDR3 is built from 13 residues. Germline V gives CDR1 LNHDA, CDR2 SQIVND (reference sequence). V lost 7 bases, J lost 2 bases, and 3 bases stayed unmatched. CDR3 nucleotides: TGTGCCAGTAAAGGACAGGGAAACACTGAAGCTTTCTTT. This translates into CASKGQGNTEAFF.

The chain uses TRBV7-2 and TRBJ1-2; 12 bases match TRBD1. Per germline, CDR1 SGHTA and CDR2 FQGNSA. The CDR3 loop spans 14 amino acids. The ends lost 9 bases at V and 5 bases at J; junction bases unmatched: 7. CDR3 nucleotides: TGTGCCAGTAGTCGGGACAGGGGGCTTTATGGCTACACCTTC. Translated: CASSRDRGLYGYTF.

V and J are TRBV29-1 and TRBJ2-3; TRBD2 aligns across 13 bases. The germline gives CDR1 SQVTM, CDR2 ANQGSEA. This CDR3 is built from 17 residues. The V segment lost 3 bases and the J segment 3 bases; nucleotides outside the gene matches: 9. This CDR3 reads CSVEGLAGTITTDTQYF. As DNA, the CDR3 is TGCAGCGTTGAGGGACTAGCGGGGACTATCACGACAGATACGCAGTATTTT.